This T cell receptor beta chain comes out of a study of T cells in Graves' hyperthyroidism and ophthalmopathy. This clonotype was recorded many times. The CDR3 length is 15 residues. The junction had 5 bases not matched to a gene; V was cut back by 3 bases and J by 4 bases. Germline lookup yields CDR1 SGHRS and CDR2 YFSETQ. It was RNA transcripts that yielded the amplified TCR beta CDR3 regions. TCR CDR3 underwent first-round RT-PCR with the HTBI primer set. TCRdb fed the multiplex PCR reads into MiXCR, producing one record per CDR3 protein. The sample comprises over 500,000 distinct CDR3 sequences, around 15% of which are singletons, and roughly 14% rests with the top ten.

The chain recombines TRBV5-1 with TRBJ2-3; 10 positions match TRBD2. Sequenced material: blood. This clonotype originated in a woman between 35 and 50 years old with Graves' hyperthyroidism. Here the CDR3 DNA reads TGCGCCAGCAGCTCTAGCGGGAGTCTCCCAGATACGCAGTATTTT. This sequence encodes CASSSSGSLPDTQYF.